The rows below give T cell receptor beta chains drawn from one sample of a study of T cells in Graves' hyperthyroidism and ophthalmopathy. MiXCR was run by TCRdb on the multiplex PCR reads, yielding one entry per CDR3 protein. The profile shows about 600,000 distinct CDR3 sequences, 12% to 15% of them singletons. What was sequenced was blood. These TCRs come from a woman aged 18 to 35 with Graves' ophthalmopathy. Each CDR3 is given with its conserved first and last residue. D genes are given only for firm matches. For some rows the clone size is stated as once, few or many, or as a class when expanded; others skip it.

>.|TRBV15|TRBJ1-1|many
TGTGCCACCAGCAGAGATTCGTACCATACTCTGGGACGGCAGAACACTGAAGCTTTCTTT
CATSRDSYHTLGRQNTEAFF
>.|TRBV20-1|TRBJ2-7|many
TGCAGTGCAGACCCCCGCGGGACGGTCGGCTACGAGCAGTACTTC
CSADPRGTVGYEQYF
>TRBD2|TRBV20-1|TRBJ2-3|many
TGCAGTGCTCCCGGACTAGCGGGAGGGACAGATACGCAGTATTTT
CSAPGLAGGTDTQYF
>TRBD1|TRBV11-1|TRBJ1-1|many
TGTGCCAGCAGCTTAGCGTGGGGGACAGCCGGGAACACGGAAGCTTTCTTT
CASSLAWGTAGNTEAFF
>.|TRBV27|TRBJ2-1|many
TGTGCCAGCAGCCCTCAGGGGCTCGTCGTCGGCTACAATGAGCAGTTCTTC
CASSPQGLVVGYNEQFF
>.|TRBV9|TRBJ1-6|.
TGTGCCAGCAGCGTAGGGTACGAGGGGCGGTCACCCCTCCACTTT
CASSVGYEGRSPLHF
>TRBD2|TRBV7-2|TRBJ2-5|.
TGTGCCAGCAGCCCCCGACCGGGGGGGCCGAAGGAGACCCAGTACTTC
CASSPRPGGPKETQYF
>TRBD2|TRBV7-3|TRBJ2-3|many
TGTGCCAGCAGCCCCCATAGCGGGGGTCGAGATACGCAGTATTTT
CASSPHSGGRDTQYF
>TRBD1|TRBV27|TRBJ1-3|.
TGTGCCAGCAGGGGACAGGGGGGAGGAAACACCATATATTTT
CASRGQGGGNTIYF
>.|TRBV5-6|TRBJ2-1|many
TGTGCCAGCAGCTTGGACCCCTACAATGAGCAGTTCTTC
CASSLDPYNEQFF
>TRBD1|TRBV9|TRBJ2-2|.
TGTGCCAGCAGCTCGACAGGGGGCCCGAACACCGGGGAGCTGTTTTTT
CASSSTGGPNTGELFF
>.|TRBV7-9|TRBJ2-7|many
TGTGCCAGCAGTCGGACCCGGAGCTCCTACGAGCAGTACTTC
CASSRTRSSYEQYF
>.|TRBV30|TRBJ2-7|many
TGTGCCTTGGACAGCGCAGGGACCTACGAGCAGTACTTC
CALDSAGTYEQYF
>TRBD2|TRBV7-3|TRBJ2-6|many
TGTGCCAGCAGCTTCTCTAGCGGGAGGGCTGGGGCCAACGTCCTGACTTTC
CASSFSSGRAGANVLTF
>.|TRBV20-1|TRBJ1-4|many
TGCAGTGCTAGAGACCGGGGTTTCAATGAAAAACTGTTTTTT
CSARDRGFNEKLFF
>.|TRBV27|TRBJ2-7|many
TGTGCCAGCAGTTTCCTAGACGAGCAGTACTTC
CASSFLDEQYF
>.|TRBV7-9|TRBJ2-1|many
TGTGCCAGCAGCTACAGGAACAGCGGCCTCAATGAGCAGTTCTTC
CASSYRNSGLNEQFF
>TRBD2|TRBV6-2/TRBV6-3|TRBJ2-7|many
TGTGCCAGCAGTGCCCCGGGACTAGCGGGAGACGAGCAGTACTTC
CASSAPGLAGDEQYF
>TRBD2|TRBV7-9|TRBJ2-3|many
TGTGCCAGCAGCTTTTCACTAGCGGGAGAAACAGATACGCAGTATTTT
CASSFSLAGETDTQYF
>.|TRBV7-2|TRBJ2-2|many
TGTGCCAGCAGCGGAATAGCTACACTAGACACCGGGGAGCTGTTTTTT
CASSGIATLDTGELFF
>TRBD1|TRBV4-1|TRBJ2-5|.
TGCGCCAGCAGTCGGACGGGGGGACAGGGGGTAGAGACCCAGTACTTC
CASSRTGGQGVETQYF
>.|TRBV6-6|TRBJ2-7|many
TGTGCCAGCAGTTACTCGGTGGCTAGCTCTCGGTACGAGCAGTACTTC
CASSYSVASSRYEQYF
>TRBD2|TRBV20-1|TRBJ2-5|many
TGCAGTGCTGATCGGACTAGCGGGACATCGGAGACCCAGTACTTC
CSADRTSGTSETQYF
>.|TRBV2|TRBJ1-1|many
TGTGCCAGACAGGGTGCGGCGTACACTGAAGCTTTCTTT
CARQGAAYTEAFF
>.|TRBV28|TRBJ2-7|many
TGTGCCAGCAGTTTGGGCCCCCTAACAACGGGCTACGAGCAGTACTTC
CASSLGPLTTGYEQYF
>.|TRBV6-5|TRBJ2-1|.
TGTGCCAGCAGTTACTCGGGGTCTTTGAATGAGCAGTTCTTC
CASSYSGSLNEQFF
>.|TRBV10-3|TRBJ2-3|.
TGTGCCATCAGCCCTTTACAGGCCCGCGGCACAGATACGCAGTATTTT
CAISPLQARGTDTQYF
>.|TRBV7-4|TRBJ2-3|many
TGTGCCAGCAGCTTAGAAGAGGGGTTTACAGATACGCAGTATTTT
CASSLEEGFTDTQYF
>.|TRBV29-1|TRBJ2-7|many
TGCAGCGTTGTACGGGACGGCCCCTACGAGCAGTACTTC
CSVVRDGPYEQYF
>.|TRBV6-1|TRBJ1-5|many
TGTGCCAGCAGTCCTGTTAGGAGGGGCAATCAGCCCCAGCATTTT
CASSPVRRGNQPQHF
>.|TRBV6-1|TRBJ2-7|many
TGTGCCAGCAGTGAGGCGCTCCAGACCTACGAGCAGTACTTC
CASSEALQTYEQYF
>TRBD1|TRBV11-3|TRBJ2-7|many
TGTGCCAGCAGCCGAAGGGGGCACGAGCAGTACTTC
CASSRRGHEQYF
>TRBD1|TRBV6-1|TRBJ2-2|many
TGTGCCAGCACTCACACCGACAGGGGCCCAAACACCGGGGAGCTGTTTTTT
CASTHTDRGPNTGELFF
>.|TRBV7-6|TRBJ1-2|.
TGTGCCAGCAGCTTAGCCCTTGGCTTGACCGACAGTCCCCTGAATGGCTACACCTTC
CASSLALGLTDSPLNGYTF
>TRBD2|TRBV5-1|TRBJ2-3|many
TGCGCCAGCAGCTCTGGACTAGCGTCAGATACGCAGTATTTT
CASSSGLASDTQYF
>TRBD1|TRBV20-1|TRBJ2-1|many
TGCAGTGCCAGGGAACCCGGGACAGGGGGCTACAATGAGCAGTTCTTC
CSAREPGTGGYNEQFF
>.|TRBV19|TRBJ1-5|.
TGTGCCAGTAGTAACCCACAAACAGGTTATCCCCAGCCCCAGCATTTT
CASSNPQTGYPQPQHF
>TRBD1|TRBV28|TRBJ2-7|many
TGTGCCAGCAGATCTTCCGGGACAGGGACCCCCTACGAGCAGTACTTC
CASRSSGTGTPYEQYF
>TRBD2|TRBV10-3|TRBJ2-1|.
TGTGCCATCAGTGAGTCGGGGCGGGAGGGCCTATCCTACAATGAGCAGTTCTTC
CAISESGREGLSYNEQFF
>.|TRBV5-1|TRBJ1-1|many
TGCGCCAGCAGCTTGGCGGTCAGTTGGGGGAACACTGAAGCTTTCTTT
CASSLAVSWGNTEAFF
>.|TRBV29-1|TRBJ2-5|.
TGCAGCGTCGACGGGGTCTACCAAGAGACCCAGTACTTC
CSVDGVYQETQYF
>TRBD1|TRBV19|TRBJ2-7|many
TGTGCCAGTAGTATCCCCGGGACAGGGGGCGGTGGTGGCTACGAGCAGTACTTC
CASSIPGTGGGGGYEQYF
>TRBD2|TRBV19|TRBJ2-7|.
TGTGCCAGTAGAAATTCCCTCGTACTAGCGGGAGCCGGCGAGCAGTACTTC
CASRNSLVLAGAGEQYF
>TRBD2|TRBV6-2/TRBV6-3|TRBJ2-5|.
TGTGCCAGCAGTACGACTAGCGGGAGAGACGGCCAAGAGACCCAGTACTTC
CASSTTSGRDGQETQYF
>TRBD1|TRBV7-6|TRBJ2-5|few
TGTGCCAGCAGCTTTGACCGGGACAGGGGAATGGAGACCCAGTACTTC
CASSFDRDRGMETQYF
>TRBD1|TRBV6-1|TRBJ1-6|.
TGTGCCACCCAGGGAGGACAGGGATCAAATTCACCCCTCCACTTT
CATQGGQGSNSPLHF
>.|TRBV10-2|TRBJ1-5|many
TGCGCCAGCAGTGAGCAGGGTATCAATCAGCCCCAGCATTTT
CASSEQGINQPQHF
>TRBD1|TRBV7-2|TRBJ1-2|.
TGTGCCAGCAGCTTAGGACAGGGGGCGCACACCTTC
CASSLGQGAHTF
>TRBD1|TRBV19|TRBJ1-2|.
TGTGCCAGTTCCTTGACAGGGCCGGGCTACACCTTC
CASSLTGPGYTF
>TRBD1|TRBV28|TRBJ2-5|many
TGTGCCAGCAGTTCGGACAGGTTTTCAGTGGCCCAGTACTTC
CASSSDRFSVAQYF
>TRBD1|TRBV19|TRBJ2-7|.
TGTGCCAGTAGTACACCCCCGGGACAGGGGACCATACCATACGAGCAGTACTTC
CASSTPPGQGTIPYEQYF
>.|TRBV27|TRBJ1-6|few
TGTGCCAGCAGTTTATCTCGCAATTCACCCCTCCACTTT
CASSLSRNSPLHF
>TRBD1|TRBV25-1|TRBJ2-5|many
TGTGCCAGCGAACCGGGACAGGGGGAAGAGACCCAGTACTTC
CASEPGQGEETQYF
>.|TRBV19|TRBJ1-2|.
TGTGCCAGTAGTGCAGGCGCGTCGGGCTATGGCTACACCTTC
CASSAGASGYGYTF
>TRBD2|TRBV10-3|TRBJ2-3|few
TGTGCCATCAGGCGGGCTAGCGGGAGGGCCGGGACAGATACGCAGTATTTT
CAIRRASGRAGTDTQYF
>TRBD1|TRBV10-2|TRBJ2-5|many
TGCGCCAGCAGTGAAATAGACAGGGAAGAGACCCAGTACTTC
CASSEIDREETQYF
>.|TRBV27|TRBJ2-7|many
TGTGCCAGCGCCTTCTGGGGAAGTGGGCACGAGCAGTACTTC
CASAFWGSGHEQYF
>.|TRBV27|TRBJ1-2|.
TGTGCCAGCAGTTTCAGCGGGGGCGCGAAGGGCTACACCTTC
CASSFSGGAKGYTF